The 24 T cell receptor beta chains reported below all come from one sample, sequenced in a study of CD8 T cells in Susac syndrome. Reverse transcription of roughly 0.45 to 1 ug RNA was carried out with random hexamers. MiXCR was run by TCRdb on the immunoSEQ multiplex PCR reads, yielding one entry per CDR3 protein. Of hundreds of thousands of distinct CDR3 sequences detected, 85% to 95% appear once; the ten largest clones hold about 0.08%. The sequenced material came from CD4+ T cells from PBMCs. These receptors originate from a human donor with multiple sclerosis.

CDR3 amino acids: CAWRRGDLYGYTF. Written as DNA, the CDR3 is TGTGCCTGGAGAAGAGGGGACCTATATGGCTACACCTTC. This sequence joins TRBV30 and TRBJ1-2; a weak D match, TRBD1 (5 bases). The CDR3 runs to 13 residues. Trimming shortened V by 3 bases and J by 5 bases, and 13 bases separated the two germline ends. Germline V gene sequence: CDR1 GTSNPN, CDR2 SVGIG (reference sequence).

The chain uses TRBV6-6 and TRBJ2-7; D uncertain. CDR1 and CDR2 (germline): MNHNY, SVGAGI (reference sequence). The CDR3 extends over 12 amino acids. Trimming took 0 bases from V and 2 from J, leaving 2 bases between them. The CDR3 region is CASSYSTYEQYF. The DNA for the CDR3 is TGTGCCAGCAGTTACTCGACCTACGAGCAGTACTTC.

This chain connects TRBV29-1 to TRBJ1-4; D not resolved. The germline V and J ends were trimmed by 5 bases and 6 bases, with 10 bases remaining between them. Germline-derived CDR1 and CDR2 are SQVTM and ANQGSEA. CDR3 length: 12 amino acids. CDR3 protein: CSVRSWDEKLFF. DNA of the CDR3: TGCAGCGTTAGAAGCTGGGATGAAAAACTGTTTTTT.

This chain links TRBV5-1 with TRBJ2-3; D gene ambiguous. The CDR3 covers 12 residues. V lost 4 bases to trimming and J lost 2 bases, with 5 bases between them. The germline CDR1 and CDR2 sequences are SGHRS and YFSETQ. The CDR3 here is CASSASTDTQYF. Here the CDR3 DNA reads TGCGCCAGCAGCGCCTCCACAGATACGCAGTATTTT.

A single count supports this clonotype. V usage is TRBV20-1 and J usage is TRBJ2-3, with 11 bases lining up with TRBD2. Germline V gives CDR1 DFQATT, CDR2 SNEGSKA (reference sequence). The CDR3 is 15 amino acids. V was clipped by 5 bases and J by 6 bases; unmatched bases: 10. The DNA of the CDR3 is TGCAGTGCTGTCCTACTAGCGGGGGCCCGCGATACGCAGTATTTT. This gives the protein CSAVLLAGARDTQYF.

This clonotype has only a few counts. The chain links TRBV5-8 to TRBJ2-1; TRBD2 might be the D (5 bases). V shed 2 bases and J shed 0 bases, with 9 bases lying between them. The CDR3 sequence is 15 residues long. Per the germline V gene, CDR1 is SGHTS and CDR2 is YDEGEE. CDR3: CASSFQGSSYNEQFF. CDR3 coding DNA: TGTGCCAGCAGCTTTCAAGGGAGCTCCTACAATGAGCAGTTCTTC.

J is TRBJ2-2 and V is TRBV5-1; possibly TRBD2 for D (6 bases). The CDR3 extends over 14 amino acids. V shed 6 bases and J shed 0 bases, with 9 bases lying between them. Per the germline V gene, CDR1 is SGHRS and CDR2 is YFSETQ. CDR3: CASNGDSNTGELFF. DNA for the CDR3: TGCGCCAGCAACGGGGACTCGAACACCGGGGAGCTGTTTTTT.

This chain uses TRBV3-1 with TRBJ2-2; D ambiguous. The germline gives CDR1 LGHDT, CDR2 YNNKEL (reference sequence). Trimming pared 4 bases from V and 6 bases from J, leaving 12 bases between. This CDR3 comprises 14 residues. The CDR3 DNA follows: TGTGCCAGCAGCCGCATGAATCAGGCCGGGGAGCTGTTTTTT. Its translation: CASSRMNQAGELFF.

This chain uses TRBV20-1 with TRBJ1-1, with D tentatively TRBD1 (5 bases). Trimming removed 6 bases from V and 1 base from J, with 12 bases in between. The CDR3 sequence is 13 residues long. Germline values: CDR1 DFQATT, CDR2 SNEGSKA (reference sequence). CDR3 in amino acids: CSAPGPSNTEAFF. In DNA form, the CDR3 reads TGCAGTGCGCCGGGACCTTCGAACACTGAAGCTTTCTTT.

The chain carries TRBV6-2 or TRBV6-3 and TRBJ2-3; TRBD2 aligns across 8 bases. CDR3 length equals 16 residues. The germline gives CDR1 MNHEY, CDR2 SVGEGT. The trim removed 4 bases at V and 3 bases at J, leaving 9 bases unmatched. CDR3 residues: CASSSIRLALTDTQYF. The CDR3 region has the DNA TGTGCCAGCAGTTCCATAAGACTAGCGCTAACAGATACGCAGTATTTT.

V usage is TRBV30 and J usage is TRBJ1-3; tentative D call: TRBD1 (5 bases). V lost 0 bases and J 8 bases, leaving 11 bases between the germline ends. This CDR3 contains 13 residues. Germline lookup yields CDR1 GTSNPN and CDR2 SVGIG (reference sequence). This CDR3 reads CAWSVSGTDTIYF. CDR3 bases: TGTGCCTGGAGTGTATCGGGGACGGACACCATATATTTT.

V is TRBV3-1 and J is TRBJ2-1; D is unclear. Germline loops: CDR1 LGHDT, CDR2 YNNKEL (reference sequence). This CDR3 has 13 amino acids. The V gene lost 4 bases and the J gene lost 10 bases, with 14 bases spanning the gap. The DNA for the CDR3 is TGTGCCAGCAGCCCCTCTGAGGCGTGGGAGCAGTTCTTC. Its protein product is CASSPSEAWEQFF.

The chain uses TRBV20-1 and TRBJ1-1; the match to TRBD1 covers 9 bases. Looked up from germline, CDR1 is DFQATT and CDR2 is SNEGSKA (reference sequence). Unmatched junction bases numbered 5, after V lost 1 base and J lost 2 bases. CDR3 length: 15 residues. The CDR3 loop reads CSARGSDRGNTEAFF. The CDR3, as DNA: TGCAGTGCTAGAGGGTCGGACAGGGGAAACACTGAAGCTTTCTTT.

This chain links TRBV11-2 with TRBJ2-7, with D possibly being TRBD2 (7 bases). Trimming took off 5 bases at V and 5 bases at J, with 22 bases between the two ends. This CDR3 region has 16 residues. The germline CDR1 and CDR2 sequences are SGHAT and FQNNGV. This CDR3 reads CASSLAAYTGGHEQYV. The DNA for the CDR3 is TGTGCCAGCAGCCTGGCGGCATATACGGGGGGCCACGAGCAGTACGTC.

CDR3 in amino acids: CSAQQGTGNQPQHF. The DNA for the CDR3 is TGCAGTGCCCAACAGGGGACTGGCAATCAGCCCCAGCATTTT. The rearrangement uses TRBV20-1 and TRBJ1-5; 7 nucleotides line up with TRBD1. The CDR3 sequence is 14 residues long. V gave up 6 bases and J gave up 2 bases; unmatched junction bases: 7. The germline V gene has CDR1 DFQATT and CDR2 SNEGSKA (reference sequence).

The chain has TRBV20-1 and TRBJ2-7, with 7 bases that match TRBD1. The CDR3 length is 12 residues. Per the germline V gene, CDR1 is DFQATT and CDR2 is SNEGSKA (reference sequence). This CDR3 reads CSARVAGGPMVV. In nucleotides, the CDR3 is TGCAGTGCTAGAGTGGCAGGGGGTCCCATGGTCGTC.

The rearrangement joins TRBV7-9 to TRBJ1-5; no firm D call. The CDR3 covers 14 residues. V lost 5 bases to trimming and J lost 7 bases, with 15 bases between them. Germline V gene data show CDR1 as SEHNR and CDR2 as FQNEAQ (reference sequence). The CDR3 sequence is CASSPDTSSQPQHF. The CDR3 coding sequence is TGTGCCAGCAGCCCCGACACTTCCTCGCAGCCCCAGCATTTT.

CDR3 DNA sequence: TGTGCCAGCAGTCCTATGGTGGGGCCCCAGCATTTT. This translates into CASSPMVGPQHF. The chain is built from TRBV12-3 or TRBV12-4 and TRBJ1-5; no reliable D call. Trimming shortened V by 5 bases and J by 9 bases, and 11 bases separated the two germline ends. The CDR3 is 12 residues long.

Concerning this clonotype itself: The junction and the germline gene differ at one end; a read error may be behind it. The chain joins TRBV7-7 to TRBJ2-5; D tentatively fits TRBD1 or TRBD2 (5 bases each). The germline gives CDR1 SSHAT, CDR2 FNYEAQ (reference sequence). CDR3 size: 14 residues. CDR3: CASSQGTAQETQYF. The CDR3 DNA reads TGTGCTAGCAGCCAAGGGACGGCGCAAGAGACCCAGTACTTC.

This clonotype was detected a few times. This chain links TRBV7-9 with TRBJ1-1; tentatively, D is TRBD1 (5 bases). From germline, CDR1 is SEHNR and CDR2 FQNEAQ (reference sequence). The V gene lost 5 bases and the J gene lost 3 bases, with 10 bases spanning the gap. CDR3 length equals 13 residues. CDR3 amino acids: CASSVGGYTEAFF. The CDR3 nucleotides read TGTGCCAGCAGCGTCGGGGGGTACACTGAAGCTTTCTTT.

The V and J genes are TRBV12-3 or TRBV12-4 and TRBJ1-2; the match to TRBD1 covers 11 bases. With V trimmed by 0 bases and J by 8 bases, 8 bases remained unmatched. CDR3 length: 16 residues. Here the CDR3 DNA reads TGTGCCAGCAGTTTAGCGGGGTCGAGGACAGGGGGCGGCTACACCTTC. This sequence encodes CASSLAGSRTGGGYTF.

The rearrangement uses TRBV9 and TRBJ2-1; 11 bases line up with TRBD2. With V trimmed by 4 bases and J by 6 bases, 6 bases remained unmatched. This CDR3 spans 15 amino acids. Germline values: CDR1 SGDLS, CDR2 YYNGEE. The chain's CDR3 is CASSKGLAGLNEQFF. In nucleotides, the CDR3 is TGTGCCAGCAGCAAAGGACTAGCGGGCCTCAATGAGCAGTTCTTC.

The chain uses TRBV29-1 and TRBJ1-1; D is ambiguous. Germline V gene sequence: CDR1 SQVTM, CDR2 ANQGSEA. V lost 4 bases to trimming and J lost 1 base, with 7 bases between them. The CDR3 is 12 residues long. The CDR3 spells CSVGAPNTEAFF. CDR3 coding DNA: TGCAGCGTTGGGGCTCCGAACACTGAAGCTTTCTTT. The full variable domain, with the rest looked up from reference TRBV29-1 and TRBJ1-1, is SAVISQKPSRDICQRGTSLTIQCQVDSQVTMMFWYRQQPGQSLTLIATANQGSEATYESGFVIDKFPISRPNLTFSTLTVSNMSPEDSSIYLCSVGAPNTEAFFGQGTRLTVV.

The V call is TRBV30, the J call TRBJ1-1, with TRBD1 as a possible D gene (6 bases). Trimming took 4 bases from V and 6 from J, leaving 15 bases between them. Germline V CDR1 and CDR2: GTSNPN, SVGIG (reference sequence). This CDR3 contains 13 residues. The CDR3 DNA sequence: TGTGCCTGGATCCCCAGGGGACTCGCTGAAGCTTTCTTT. Translated: CAWIPRGLAEAFF.